A single sample gave rise to the 25 T cell receptor beta chains below, sequenced in a study of cytomegalovirus exposure and HLA in healthy donors. Amplification used 60 Vbeta primers and 13 Jbeta primers. The table came from immunoSEQ multiplex PCR; TCRdb's copy has only in-frame clones and leaves some out. The record lists 120,000 to 150,000 clones, of which the ten most abundant hold 2.2%. The sample was PBMCs. The receptors originated from a woman under 30 in good health and CMV-seronegative.

This chain joins TRBV7-2 and TRBJ2-2; 8 bases are a match to TRBD1. CDR3 length equals 15 residues. V was pared by 1 base and J by 5 bases, with 3 bases of the junction left unmatched. Germline V lookup: CDR1 SGHTA, CDR2 FQGNSA. CDR3 loop: CASSLETGDTGELFF. As DNA, the CDR3 is TGTGCCAGCAGCTTAGAGACAGGGGATACCGGGGAGCTGTTTTTT.

This chain uses TRBV13 with TRBJ1-1; D is ambiguous. This CDR3 is built from 13 residues. Deletions cut 5 bases from V and 3 bases from J, with 10 bases between. Germline-derived CDR1 and CDR2 are PRHDT and FYEKMQ (reference sequence). The CDR3 sequence: CASSAARYTEAFF. For the CDR3, the DNA is TGTGCCAGCAGCGCCGCGCGGTACACTGAAGCTTTCTTT.

The chain recombines TRBV6-5 with TRBJ1-2; 10 bases agree with TRBD1. Germline CDR1 MNHEY, CDR2 SVGAGI. Trimming removed 6 bases from V and 8 bases from J; junction bases left unmatched: 6. CDR3 length: 13 amino acids. The DNA for the CDR3 is TGTGCCAGCAGCCAAGGACAGGGGGTCGGCTACACCTTC. Its translation is CASSQGQGVGYTF.

This chain's CDR3 is CASSFSGRAGTDTQYF. CDR3 in DNA: TGTGCCAGCAGCTTTAGCGGGAGGGCCGGCACAGATACGCAGTATTTT. The chain couples TRBV11-2 to TRBJ2-3; 11 nucleotides line up with TRBD2. The V gene's germline CDR1 is SGHAT and CDR2 FQNNGV. J lost 1 base, V lost 3 bases, and 3 bases had no gene match. There are 16 residues in the CDR3.

The chain has TRBV27 and TRBJ2-1, with TRBD2 identical over 7 bases. From germline, CDR1 is MNHEY and CDR2 SMNVEV (reference sequence). There are 15 residues in the CDR3. The V gene end was trimmed by 3 bases and the J gene end by 4 bases; junction bases not matched to a gene: 6. The CDR3 here is CASSLGASGYNEQFF. The DNA of the CDR3 is TGTGCCAGCAGTTTGGGTGCTAGCGGATACAATGAGCAGTTCTTC.

This chain links TRBV5-4 with TRBJ1-3, with 8 bases aligning to TRBD1. The CDR3 sequence is 15 residues long. The V gene end was trimmed by 4 bases and the J gene end by 6 bases; junction bases not matched to a gene: 9. The V gene's germline CDR1 is SGHNT and CDR2 YYREEE (reference sequence). The CDR3 DNA sequence: TGTGCCAGCAGCCAAGGACAGGGAATACCAAACACCATATATTTT. As protein: CASSQGQGIPNTIYF.

The rearrangement links TRBV29-1 to TRBJ1-1; D is possibly TRBD1 (5 bases). V gave up 5 bases and J gave up 1 base, with 11 bases separating them. The CDR3 is 13 residues long. Per the germline V gene, CDR1 is SQVTM and CDR2 is ANQGSEA. The CDR3 region has the DNA TGCAGCGTTATAACAGGTGGGAACACTGAAGCTTTCTTT. Protein sequence: CSVITGGNTEAFF.

The chain uses TRBV7-9 and TRBJ2-1; a possible D gene is TRBD2 (6 bases). Deletions cut 0 bases from V and 9 bases from J, with 21 bases between. Germline V gene sequence: CDR1 SEHNR, CDR2 FQNEAQ (reference sequence). This CDR3 has 17 amino acids. The CDR3 nucleotides are TGTGCCAGCAGCTTAGCCACTAATGGACTATTACAACGTGAGCAGTTCTTC. This sequence encodes CASSLATNGLLQREQFF.

The genes are TRBV9 and TRBJ2-3; the D gene is possibly TRBD2 (5 bases). CDR1 is SGDLS, CDR2 YYNGEE, per germline. The CDR3 is 13 residues long. Trimming left V 1 base short and J 3 bases short, with 6 bases between. CDR3 protein: CASSVLATDTQYF. DNA of the CDR3: TGTGCCAGCAGCGTACTAGCAACAGATACGCAGTATTTT.

This CDR3 is CASSLGSGYEQYV. In DNA form, the CDR3 reads TGTGCCAGCAGCTTAGGCTCAGGATACGAGCAGTACGTC. This chain uses TRBV11-3 with TRBJ2-7, with no clear D. V was trimmed by 1 base and J by 4 bases, leaving 8 bases between them. CDR3 size: 13 residues. CDR1 is SGHNT, CDR2 YENEEA, per germline.

The chain combines TRBV9 with TRBJ1-3; 7 nucleotides line up with TRBD1. Germline loops: CDR1 SGDLS, CDR2 YYNGEE. CDR3 length: 17 amino acids. Trimming at V came to 0 bases and at J to 0 bases, leaving 6 bases not matched to a gene. The CDR3 sequence: CASSVEGGQLSGNTIYF. The CDR3 bases are TGTGCCAGCAGCGTAGAAGGGGGACAGCTCTCTGGAAACACCATATATTTT.

V gene TRBV2 combines with J gene TRBJ1-1; D perhaps matches TRBD1 (6 bases). The CDR3 is 12 amino acids. Trimming removed 6 bases from V and 4 bases from J, with 9 bases in between. Germline loops: CDR1 SNHLY, CDR2 FYNNEI. The CDR3: CASRPRGTEAFF. In DNA, the CDR3 is TGTGCCAGCAGGCCCAGGGGCACTGAAGCTTTCTTT.

The chain has TRBV21-1 and TRBJ2-4; the table's TRBD2 call for D was not verified on the DNA. TRBV21-1 is recorded as a pseudogene. This CDR3 has 15 residues. CDR3 in DNA: TGTGCCAGCAGCAACGGGAGTGGGGCCAAAAACATTCAGTACTTC. This gives the protein CASSNGSGAKNIQYF.

CDR3 in amino acids: CASSLTDTSYEQYF. The CDR3 DNA is TGTGCCAGCAGCCTCACGGACACCTCCTACGAGCAGTACTTC. The chain employs TRBV2 and TRBJ2-7, with a possible D match to TRBD1 (5 bases). Germline V gives CDR1 SNHLY, CDR2 FYNNEI. V was clipped by 6 bases and J by 0 bases, with 12 bases between them. CDR3 length: 14 amino acids.

The J gene is TRBJ1-2, the V gene TRBV29-1; D might be TRBD1 (6 bases). Trimming shortened V by 6 bases and J by 3 bases, and 20 bases separated the two germline ends. The germline V gene has CDR1 SQVTM and CDR2 ANQGSEA. The CDR3 totals 15 residues. As DNA, the CDR3 is TGCAGCGTCATTCCTTCGGACAGCTATCACTATGGCTACACCTTC. Protein product: CSVIPSDSYHYGYTF.

V gene TRBV11-2 combines with J gene TRBJ2-1, with D perhaps TRBD1 (7 bases). V lost 1 base and J lost 7, with 14 bases in between. This CDR3 is built from 15 residues. Per germline, CDR1 SGHAT and CDR2 FQNNGV. The CDR3 is CASSLAATGRNEQFF. The CDR3, as DNA: TGTGCCAGCAGCTTAGCCGCGACAGGGAGGAATGAGCAGTTCTTC.

The chain recombines TRBV6-4 with TRBJ2-1; the D gene is possibly TRBD1 (8 bases). Trimming left V 2 bases short and J 2 bases short, with 13 bases between. This CDR3 has 16 amino acids. Germline CDR1 reads MRHNA; CDR2 reads SNTAGT. In nucleotides, the CDR3 is TGTGCCAGCAGTGACCAAACAGGGGGGGCCTACAATGAGCAGTTCTTC. Encoded protein: CASSDQTGGAYNEQFF.

V is TRBV9 and J is TRBJ1-2; D is perhaps TRBD1 (6 bases). The germline V gene has CDR1 SGDLS and CDR2 YYNGEE. Trimming cost V 0 bases and J 5 bases, with 11 bases left between them. The CDR3 consists of 14 residues. CDR3 residues: CASSVEERGYGYTF. CDR3 nucleotides: TGTGCCAGCAGCGTAGAGGAGAGGGGGTATGGCTACACCTTC.

The chain joins TRBV7-7 to TRBJ2-1; D is perhaps TRBD2 (5 bases). The CDR3 contains 16 residues. Trimming left V 2 bases short and J 4 bases short, with 15 bases between. Per germline, CDR1 SSHAT and CDR2 FNYEAQ (reference sequence). The CDR3 protein is CASSLSDSSSYNEQFF. CDR3 nucleotide sequence: TGTGCCAGCAGCTTAAGCGACTCTAGCTCTTACAATGAGCAGTTCTTC.

J is TRBJ2-1 and V is TRBV30; TRBD2 aligns across 16 bases. This CDR3 has 15 residues. Trimming removed 8 bases from V and 9 bases from J; junction bases left unmatched: 10. Germline CDR1 and CDR2: GTSNPN and SVGIG (reference sequence). The CDR3 sequence is CAGDPGLAGGVEQFF. In DNA, the CDR3 is TGTGCCGGCGATCCGGGACTAGCGGGAGGGGTTGAGCAGTTCTTC. Full variable domain (rest looked up from reference TRBV30 and TRBJ2-1): SQTIHQWPATLVQPVGSPLSLECTVEGTSNPNLYWYRQAAGRGLQLLFYSVGIGQISSEVPQNLSASRPQDRQFILSSKKLLLSDSGFYLCAGDPGLAGGVEQFFGPGTRLTVL.

The V call is TRBV4-1, the J call TRBJ2-7, with a weak D call TRBD1 (5 bases). V lost 0 bases and J lost 0, with 9 bases in between. The CDR3 is 15 amino acids. The germline V gene encodes CDR1 MGHRA and CDR2 YSYEKL. The CDR3 sequence: CASSQETGPSYEQYF. The CDR3 nucleotides read TGCGCCAGCAGCCAAGAAACAGGCCCCTCCTACGAGCAGTACTTC.

The genes are TRBV29-1 and TRBJ2-5; 12 nucleotides align to TRBD2. The J call may be faulty, since TRBJ2-7 better matches the DNA end. CDR3 length: 13 amino acids. Germline V gene lookup returns CDR1 SQVTM and CDR2 ANQGSEA. The CDR3 DNA follows: TGCAGCGTTGCACTAGCGGGAGGCTACGAGCAGTACTTC. Amino acids: CSVALAGGYEQYF.

The V and J genes are TRBV5-1 and TRBJ2-1; 9 bases agree with TRBD1. Germline-derived CDR1 and CDR2 are SGHRS and YFSETQ. The CDR3 has 15 residues. V lost 4 bases to trimming and J lost 3 bases; unmatched junction nucleotides: 5. CDR3 DNA sequence: TGCGCCAGCAGCCCGGGACAGGGACACTACAATGAGCAGTTCTTC. It yields the protein CASSPGQGHYNEQFF. Complete variable domain (other parts from reference TRBV5-1 and TRBJ2-1): KAGVTQTPRYLIKTRGQQVTLSCSPISGHRSVSWYQQTPGQGLQFLFEYFSETQRNKGNFPGRFSGRQFSNSRSEMNVSTLELGDSALYLCASSPGQGHYNEQFFGPGTRLTVL.

The gene calls are TRBV6-1 and TRBJ2-7; 8 bases match TRBD1. Looked up from germline, CDR1 is MNHNS and CDR2 is SASEGT. There are 16 residues in the CDR3. The V and J ends lost 2 bases and 6 bases, in that order; junction bases with no gene match: 12. The CDR3: CASSERGTGGRREQYV. CDR3 in DNA: TGTGCCAGCAGTGAAAGAGGAACAGGGGGGCGCCGCGAGCAGTACGTC.

The gene calls are TRBV7-2 and TRBJ1-5; D call uncertain. The CDR3 is 15 residues long. V was shortened by 3 bases and J by 3 bases, with 12 bases between the two germline ends. Germline lookup yields CDR1 SGHTA and CDR2 FQGNSA. The DNA for the CDR3 is TGTGCCAGCAGCTTGAGGGCCTTTGACAATCAGCCCCAGCATTTT. This translates into CASSLRAFDNQPQHF.